This is a list of T cell receptor beta chains from one sample in a study of shared clonotypes between healthy human individuals. TCRdb's table, derived via immunoSEQ multiplex PCR, lists solely in-frame clones and lacks some. The sample lists some 2.1 million clones, around 95% seen once, with more than 0.1% in the top ten. Input material: naive CD4+ T cells sorted from blood. All receptors come from a man aged 18-30 years in good health. Each CDR3 is given with its conserved first and last residue. The order of the fields is D gene, clone size, J gene, CDR3 length, V gene, CDR3 protein, CDR3 DNA. D genes are given only for firm matches. Clone size is not always given. Where it is, it says once, few, many or a class for expanded clones.

d_call: -; clone_size: -; j_call: TRBJ2-7; cdr3_length: 16; v_call: TRBV9; cdr3_aa: CASSGTPQGGYYEQYF; cdr3_nt: TGTGCCAGCAGCGGAACCCCGCAGGGGGGATACTACGAGCAGTACTTC
d_call: TRBD2; clone_size: -; j_call: TRBJ2-7; cdr3_length: 11; v_call: TRBV29-1; cdr3_aa: CSVGEGREQYF; cdr3_nt: TGCAGCGTTGGGGAGGGGCGCGAGCAGTACTTC
d_call: TRBD2; clone_size: -; j_call: TRBJ2-7; cdr3_length: 16; v_call: TRBV5-1; cdr3_aa: CASSSGGSGPSYEQYF; cdr3_nt: TGCGCCAGCAGCTCGGGCGGTAGCGGGCCCTCCTACGAGCAGTACTTC
d_call: -; clone_size: -; j_call: TRBJ2-5; cdr3_length: 13; v_call: TRBV6-1; cdr3_aa: CASSETGRETQYF; cdr3_nt: TGTGCCAGCAGTGAAACAGGGAGGGAGACCCAGTACTTC
d_call: TRBD1; clone_size: -; j_call: TRBJ2-1; cdr3_length: 17; v_call: TRBV6-1; cdr3_aa: CASSDTTGKRATNEQFF; cdr3_nt: TGTGCCAGCAGTGACACGACAGGGAAGAGGGCCACCAATGAGCAGTTCTTC
d_call: -; clone_size: -; j_call: TRBJ2-1; cdr3_length: 13; v_call: TRBV29-1; cdr3_aa: CSVYTSSYNEQFF; cdr3_nt: TGCAGCGTGTACACGAGCTCCTACAATGAGCAGTTCTTC
d_call: -; clone_size: -; j_call: TRBJ1-4; cdr3_length: 16; v_call: TRBV30; cdr3_aa: CAWSASTGRANEKLFF; cdr3_nt: TGTGCCTGGAGTGCCTCCACAGGGCGGGCTAATGAAAAACTGTTTTTT
d_call: -; clone_size: -; j_call: TRBJ2-7; cdr3_length: 13; v_call: TRBV5-6; cdr3_aa: CASSEGQLYEQYF; cdr3_nt: TGTGCCAGCAGCGAAGGACAGCTCTACGAGCAGTACTTC
d_call: -; clone_size: -; j_call: TRBJ2-1; cdr3_length: 13; v_call: TRBV30; cdr3_aa: CACGGRIDNEQFF; cdr3_nt: TGTGCCTGCGGGGGCCGGATAGATAATGAGCAGTTCTTC
d_call: -; clone_size: once; j_call: TRBJ2-2; cdr3_length: 17; v_call: TRBV7-9; cdr3_aa: CASSLLSWGANTGELFF; cdr3_nt: TGTGCCAGCAGCCTCCTCTCTTGGGGGGCTAACACCGGGGAGCTGTTTTTT
d_call: TRBD1; clone_size: -; j_call: TRBJ1-1; cdr3_length: 12; v_call: TRBV18; cdr3_aa: CASSRDRDEAFF; cdr3_nt: TGTGCCAGCTCCCGGGACAGGGATGAAGCTTTCTTT
d_call: -; clone_size: -; j_call: TRBJ1-5; cdr3_length: 15; v_call: TRBV4-1; cdr3_aa: CASSQAGAAGQPQHF; cdr3_nt: TGCGCCAGCAGCCAAGCGGGTGCGGCGGGTCAGCCCCAGCATTTT
d_call: TRBD2; clone_size: -; j_call: TRBJ2-5; cdr3_length: 16; v_call: TRBV6-6; cdr3_aa: CASSRGGTSGQETQYF; cdr3_nt: TGTGCCAGCAGTCGGGGGGGGACTAGCGGCCAAGAGACCCAGTACTTC
d_call: TRBD2; clone_size: -; j_call: TRBJ2-3; cdr3_length: 14; v_call: TRBV25-1; cdr3_aa: CASRRAGAADTQYF; cdr3_nt: TGTGCCAGCAGACGGGCGGGAGCGGCAGATACGCAGTATTTT
d_call: -; clone_size: -; j_call: TRBJ1-6; cdr3_length: 15; v_call: TRBV19; cdr3_aa: CASSILHVNNSPLHF; cdr3_nt: TGTGCCAGTAGTATCCTCCATGTTAATAATTCACCCCTCCACTTT
d_call: TRBD1; clone_size: -; j_call: TRBJ2-3; cdr3_length: 17; v_call: TRBV4-1; cdr3_aa: CASSQAIGTGGQDTQYF; cdr3_nt: TGCGCCAGCAGCCAGGCAATCGGGACAGGGGGACAAGATACGCAGTATTTT
d_call: -; clone_size: -; j_call: TRBJ2-2; cdr3_length: 15; v_call: TRBV5-4; cdr3_aa: CASSTGTVNTGELFF; cdr3_nt: TGTGCCAGCAGTACCGGGACGGTGAACACCGGGGAGCTGTTTTTT